This T cell receptor (beta chain) was documented in a study of T cell responses to AZD1222 COVID-19 vaccine (dated by TCRdb to about 2021). Background for the entire study: AZD1222 recipients with second doses at about 4 weeks or about 12 weeks were pooled, because spike-specific TCR depth and breadth did not differ between schedules. TCR sequencing was performed for 233 trial participants, of whom 207 were given two doses of AZD1222 and some 26 were given two doses of MenACWY control vaccine. Trial participants were enrolled into age subgroups of 18-55, 56-69 and 70-plus years, which contained about 150, 28 and 57 TCR-sequenced participants, respectively.

The study at large found these results: Most participants were white British and females outnumbered males, and the authors suggested that clonal diversity may have been underestimated. A significant rise in spike-specific TCR breadth and depth was observed after two AZD1222 doses relative to day 0 and relative to MenACWY recipients. CD4 TCRs associated with the vaccine covered the entire spike protein, and the dominant responses were in regions 160-218 and 743-854. In the small 56-69-year group, the increase in depth fell short of significance, most likely because of low power. Epitopes outside the regions mutated in the B.1.351 and B.1.1.7 variants were reportedly recognized by nearly half of the unique spike-specific TCRs. Because no samples from the day 14 peak response were available, repertoires could be characterized only after the peak T cell response. Conclusions about previously exposed vaccinees are limited because only five or six AZD1222 recipients were SARS-CoV-2 seropositive at baseline.

As regards this clone: The antigen it recognizes is unknown. Base qualities are not provided; no much larger clone lies one nucleotide away.

The CDR3 regions of human TCRbeta chains were analyzed by immunosequencing. Regarding the original processing steps: Repertoire TCRs were matched against a reference library of SARS-CoV-2-specific TCRs generated with the MIRA antigen-specificity platform. Breadth was defined as the fraction of unique TCRs that were SARS-CoV-2-associated. Depth was defined as the fraction of total T cells that were SARS-CoV-2-associated. Using the MIRA data, every spike-specific TCR was mapped to the spike region that the TCR reacted to and assigned to either a CD4 or a CD8 class. Log10-transformed breadth and depth values were compared by one-way ANOVA with Sidak's multiple comparisons tests. Drawn from immuneACCESS, this table holds only the in-frame rearrangements with V and J called that TCRdb kept. Clones are partly lost; checked studies trace under half to an unresolved V gene and leave the rest unexplained. V, J and clone size were drawn from that table, and D and trimming were deduced from the DNA. This sample holds 100,000 to 150,000 clones; 87% were observed only once. Clones ranked in the top ten supply under 11% of the sample.

In the germline V gene, CDR1 corresponds to MDHEN and CDR2 to SYDVKM. Here V drops 6 bases and J drops 2 bases, and the junction holds 8 bases not matched to any gene. The CDR3 starts with the cysteine, ends with the phenylalanine, and has 15 residues. The entry retains the CDR3 DNA only, 45 bases that are in frame from base 1. The time point label here, explained by the study, means: baseline before first vaccination. Vaccinee samples came from UK trials COV001 and COV002, including a single-blind randomized controlled phase 2/3 trial of AZD1222 (ChAdOx1 nCoV-19) in healthy adults. For TCRbeta chain sequencing, PBMC samples from trial participants were taken at day 0 and at day 28 after the second dose.

The chain is assembled from TRBV28 and TRBJ2-7, with 9 bases matching TRBD1. Sequencing used peripheral blood, obtained on day 0 of AZD1222 vaccination. This clonotype was sampled from an adult in good health. The nucleotide sequence reads as follows: TGTGCCAGCAGCGCAGCGGGACAGGGAACCTACGAGCAGTACTTC. It specifies CASSAAGQGTYEQYF. The full variable domain, completed from the reference TRBV28 and TRBJ2-7 proteins outside the CDR3, reads DVKVTQSSRYLVKRTGEKVFLECVQDMDHENMFWYRQDPGLGLRLIYFSYDVKMKEKGDIPEGYSVSREKKERFSLILESASTNQTSMYLCASSAAGQGTYEQYFGPGTRLTVT.